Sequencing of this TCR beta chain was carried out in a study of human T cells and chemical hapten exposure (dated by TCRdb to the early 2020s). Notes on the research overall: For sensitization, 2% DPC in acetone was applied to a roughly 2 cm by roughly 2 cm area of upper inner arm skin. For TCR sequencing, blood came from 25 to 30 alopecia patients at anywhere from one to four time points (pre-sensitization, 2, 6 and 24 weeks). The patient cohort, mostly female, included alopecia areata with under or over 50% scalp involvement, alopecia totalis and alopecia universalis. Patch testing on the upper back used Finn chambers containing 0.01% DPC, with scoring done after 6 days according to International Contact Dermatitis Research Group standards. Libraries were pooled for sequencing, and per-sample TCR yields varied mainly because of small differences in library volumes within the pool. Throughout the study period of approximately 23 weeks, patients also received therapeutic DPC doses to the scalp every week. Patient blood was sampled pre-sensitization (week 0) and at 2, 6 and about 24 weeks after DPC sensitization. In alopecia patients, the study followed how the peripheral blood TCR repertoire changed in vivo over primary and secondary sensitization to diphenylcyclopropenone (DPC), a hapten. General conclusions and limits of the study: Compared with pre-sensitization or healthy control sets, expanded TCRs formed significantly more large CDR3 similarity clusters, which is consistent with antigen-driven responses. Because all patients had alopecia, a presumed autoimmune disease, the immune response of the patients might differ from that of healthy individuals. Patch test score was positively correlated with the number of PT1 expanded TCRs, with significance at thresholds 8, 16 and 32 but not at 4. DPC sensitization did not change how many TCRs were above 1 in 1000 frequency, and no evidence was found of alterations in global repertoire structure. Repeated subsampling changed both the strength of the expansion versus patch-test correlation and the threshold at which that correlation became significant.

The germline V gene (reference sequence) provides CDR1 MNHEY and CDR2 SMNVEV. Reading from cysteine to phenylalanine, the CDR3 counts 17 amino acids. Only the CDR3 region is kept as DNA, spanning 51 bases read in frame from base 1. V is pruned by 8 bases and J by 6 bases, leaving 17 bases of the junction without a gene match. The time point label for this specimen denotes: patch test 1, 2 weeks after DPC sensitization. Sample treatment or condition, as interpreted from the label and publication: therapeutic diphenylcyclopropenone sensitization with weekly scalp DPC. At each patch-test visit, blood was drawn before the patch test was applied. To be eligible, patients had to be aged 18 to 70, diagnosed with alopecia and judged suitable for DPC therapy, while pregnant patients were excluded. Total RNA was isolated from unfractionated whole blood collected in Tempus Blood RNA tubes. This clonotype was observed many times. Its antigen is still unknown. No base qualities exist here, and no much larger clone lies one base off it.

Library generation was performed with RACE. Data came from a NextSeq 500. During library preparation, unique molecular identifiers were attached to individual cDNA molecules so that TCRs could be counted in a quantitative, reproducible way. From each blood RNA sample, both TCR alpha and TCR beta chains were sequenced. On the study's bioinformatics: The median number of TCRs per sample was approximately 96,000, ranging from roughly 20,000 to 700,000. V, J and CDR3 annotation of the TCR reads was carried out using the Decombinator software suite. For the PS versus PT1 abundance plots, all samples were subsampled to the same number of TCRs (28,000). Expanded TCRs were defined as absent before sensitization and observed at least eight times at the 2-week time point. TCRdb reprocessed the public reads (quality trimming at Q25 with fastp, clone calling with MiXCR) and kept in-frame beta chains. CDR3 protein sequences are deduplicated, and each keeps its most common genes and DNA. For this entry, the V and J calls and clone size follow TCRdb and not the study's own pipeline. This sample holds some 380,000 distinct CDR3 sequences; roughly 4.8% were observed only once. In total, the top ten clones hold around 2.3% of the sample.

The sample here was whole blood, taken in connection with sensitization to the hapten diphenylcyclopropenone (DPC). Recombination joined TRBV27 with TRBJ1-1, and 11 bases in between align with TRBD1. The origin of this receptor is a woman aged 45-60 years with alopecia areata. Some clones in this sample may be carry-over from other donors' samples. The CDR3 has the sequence CASLPRTGGMGWAEAFF. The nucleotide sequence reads TGTGCCAGCTTGCCACGGACAGGGGGCATGGGATGGGCTGAAGCTTTCTTT.